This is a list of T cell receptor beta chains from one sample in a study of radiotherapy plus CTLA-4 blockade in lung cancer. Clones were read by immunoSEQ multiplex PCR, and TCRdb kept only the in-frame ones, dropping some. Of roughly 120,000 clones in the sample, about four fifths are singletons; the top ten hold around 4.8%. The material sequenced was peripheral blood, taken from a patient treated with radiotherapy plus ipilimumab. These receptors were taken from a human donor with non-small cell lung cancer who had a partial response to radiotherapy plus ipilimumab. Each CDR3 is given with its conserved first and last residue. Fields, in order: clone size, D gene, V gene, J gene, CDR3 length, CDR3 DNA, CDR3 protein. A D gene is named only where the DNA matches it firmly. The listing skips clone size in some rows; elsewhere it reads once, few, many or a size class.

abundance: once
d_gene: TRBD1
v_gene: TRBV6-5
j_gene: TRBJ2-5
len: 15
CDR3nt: TGTGCCGGGCACAGGGGGTCGAAGTTGCAAGAGACCCAGTACTTC
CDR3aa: CAGHRGSKLQETQYF

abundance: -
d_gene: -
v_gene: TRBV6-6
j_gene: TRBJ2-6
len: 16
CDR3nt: TGTGCCAGCAGTTACGTTCGTGGGGCCGGGGCCAACGTCCTGACTTTC
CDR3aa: CASSYVRGAGANVLTF

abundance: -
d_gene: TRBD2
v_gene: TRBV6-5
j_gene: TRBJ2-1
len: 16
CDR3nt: TGTGCCAGCAGTTACCTAGCGGGAGGTTCCTACAATGAGCAGTTCTTC
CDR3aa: CASSYLAGGSYNEQFF

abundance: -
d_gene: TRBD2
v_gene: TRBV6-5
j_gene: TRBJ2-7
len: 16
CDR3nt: TGTGCCAGCAGTTACTCGAGGACTAGCCACACCTACGAGCAGTACTTC
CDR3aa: CASSYSRTSHTYEQYF

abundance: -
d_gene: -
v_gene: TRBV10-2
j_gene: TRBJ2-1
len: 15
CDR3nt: TGCGCCAGCAGTGATAGGGGCAAGCTATACAATGAGCAGTTCTTC
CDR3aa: CASSDRGKLYNEQFF

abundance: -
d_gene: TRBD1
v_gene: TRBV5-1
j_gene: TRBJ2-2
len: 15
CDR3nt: TGCGCCAGCAGCCCCGGGACAGGGTACACCGGGGAGCTGTTTTTT
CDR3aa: CASSPGTGYTGELFF

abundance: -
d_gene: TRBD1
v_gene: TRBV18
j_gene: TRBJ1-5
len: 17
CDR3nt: TGTGCCAGCTCACCACCAAAGTCTGGGACAGGGGGTCAGCCCCAGCATTTT
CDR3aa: CASSPPKSGTGGQPQHF

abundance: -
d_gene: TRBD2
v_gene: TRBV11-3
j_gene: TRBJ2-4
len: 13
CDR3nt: TGTGCCAGCAGCTTGGGGGGAGGGGACATTCAGTACTTC
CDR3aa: CASSLGGGDIQYF

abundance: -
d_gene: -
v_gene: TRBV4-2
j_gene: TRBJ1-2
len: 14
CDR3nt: TGTGCCAGCAGCCAAGATACCCCCCGGGATGGCTACACCTTC
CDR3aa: CASSQDTPRDGYTF

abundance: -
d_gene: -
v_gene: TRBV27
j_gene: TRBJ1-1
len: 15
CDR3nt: TGTGCCAGCAGTAGAAAAATAGCGGGGAACACTGAAGCTTTCTTT
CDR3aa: CASSRKIAGNTEAFF

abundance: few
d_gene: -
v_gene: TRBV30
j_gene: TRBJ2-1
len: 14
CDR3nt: TGTGCCTGGAGTGGGGGGACACCCTGGGATGAGCAGTTCTTC
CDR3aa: CAWSGGTPWDEQFF

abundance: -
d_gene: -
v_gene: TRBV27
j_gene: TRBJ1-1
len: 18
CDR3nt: TGTGCCAGCAGTTTACTTCTTCTTACCGGGTCTCCAAACACTGAAGCTTTCTTT
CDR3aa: CASSLLLLTGSPNTEAFF

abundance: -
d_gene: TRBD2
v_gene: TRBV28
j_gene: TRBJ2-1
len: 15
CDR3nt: TGTGCCAGCAGTTTTGGCGGGAGGCCCTCGGATGAGCAGTTCTTC
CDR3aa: CASSFGGRPSDEQFF

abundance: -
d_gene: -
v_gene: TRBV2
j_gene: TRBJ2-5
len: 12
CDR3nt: TGTGCCAGCAGTGACAGGGTTGAGACCCAGTACTTC
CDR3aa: CASSDRVETQYF

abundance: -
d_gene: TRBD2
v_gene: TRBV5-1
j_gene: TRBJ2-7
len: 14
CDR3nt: TGCGCCAGCAGCGCGCGGACTAGCGGTGGCGAGCAGTACTTC
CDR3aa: CASSARTSGGEQYF

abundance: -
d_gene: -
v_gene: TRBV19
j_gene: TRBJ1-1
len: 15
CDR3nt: TGTGCCAGTAGGGACAGAATCCTTGAAAACACTGAAGCTTTCTTT
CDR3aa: CASRDRILENTEAFF

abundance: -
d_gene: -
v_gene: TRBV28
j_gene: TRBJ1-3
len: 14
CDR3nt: TGTGCCAGCAACACAGCGGCCTCTGGAAACACCATATATTTT
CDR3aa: CASNTAASGNTIYF

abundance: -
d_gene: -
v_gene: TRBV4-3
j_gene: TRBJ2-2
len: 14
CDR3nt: TGCGCCAGCAGCCAGGCCGGGAGTTCCGGGGAGCTGTTTTTT
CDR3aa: CASSQAGSSGELFF

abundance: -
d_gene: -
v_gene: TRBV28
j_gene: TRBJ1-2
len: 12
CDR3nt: TGTGCCAGCAGTTTAAGTCGCGGGTCAAACACCTTC
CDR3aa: CASSLSRGSNTF

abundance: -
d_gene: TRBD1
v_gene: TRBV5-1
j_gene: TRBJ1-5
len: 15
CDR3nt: TGCGCCAGCAGCTTGGGGGGACAGGACAATCAGCCCCAGCATTTT
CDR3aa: CASSLGGQDNQPQHF

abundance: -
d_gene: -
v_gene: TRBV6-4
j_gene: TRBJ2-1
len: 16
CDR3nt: TGTGCCAGCAGCGAGATAGCGGCACCTCTGTCTTTAGAACAGTTCTTC
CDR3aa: CASSEIAAPLSLEQFF

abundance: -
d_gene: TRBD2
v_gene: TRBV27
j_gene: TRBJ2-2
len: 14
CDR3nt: TGTGCCAGCAGTTTTACTAGCGGCACCGGGGAGCTGTTTTTT
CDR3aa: CASSFTSGTGELFF

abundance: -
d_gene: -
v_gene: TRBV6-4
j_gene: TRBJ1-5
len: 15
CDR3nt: TGTGCCAGCAGTGAAGGTAGGGCAGGGAATCAGCCCCAGCATTTT
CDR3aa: CASSEGRAGNQPQHF

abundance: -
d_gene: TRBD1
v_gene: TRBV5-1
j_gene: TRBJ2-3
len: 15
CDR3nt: TGCGCCAGCAGCTGGGGACAGGGTAGCACAGATACGCAGTATTTT
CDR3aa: CASSWGQGSTDTQYF

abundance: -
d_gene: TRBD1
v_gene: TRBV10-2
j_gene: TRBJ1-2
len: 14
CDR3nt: TGCGCCAGCAGTCCCGGGACAGGGGTCGGGTTGAGCCGCTTC
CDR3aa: CASSPGTGVGLSRF

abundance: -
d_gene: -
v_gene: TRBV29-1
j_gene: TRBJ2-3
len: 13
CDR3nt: TGCAGCGTTGGGCAGGGGCAGACAGATACGCAGTATTTT
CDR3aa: CSVGQGQTDTQYF

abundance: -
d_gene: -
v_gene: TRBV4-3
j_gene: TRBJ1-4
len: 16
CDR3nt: TGCGCCAGCAGCCAAGAGGGTTCCCTAGGAAATGAAAAACTGTTTTTT
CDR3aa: CASSQEGSLGNEKLFF

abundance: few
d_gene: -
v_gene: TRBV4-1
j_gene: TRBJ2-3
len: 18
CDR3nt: TGCGCCAGCAGCCAGGGAGTGGGGGGGCTTTTTAACGCAGATACGCAGTATTTT
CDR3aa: CASSQGVGGLFNADTQYF

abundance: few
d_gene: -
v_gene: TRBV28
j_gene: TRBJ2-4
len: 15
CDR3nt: TGTGCCAGCAGTGGACAGTTCCTAGCCAAAAACATTCAGTACTTC
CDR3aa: CASSGQFLAKNIQYF

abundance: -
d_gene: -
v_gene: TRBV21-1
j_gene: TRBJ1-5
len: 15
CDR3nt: TGTGCCAGCAGCAAAGATTGGGCAGGCAATCAGCCCCAGCATTTT
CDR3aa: CASSKDWAGNQPQHF

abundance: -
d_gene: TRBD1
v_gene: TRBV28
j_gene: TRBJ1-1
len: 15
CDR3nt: TGTGCCAGCAGGGACCAGGGGGCATTAGACACTGAAGCTTTCTTT
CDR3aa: CASRDQGALDTEAFF

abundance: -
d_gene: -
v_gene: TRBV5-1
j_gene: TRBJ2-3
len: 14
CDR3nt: TGCGCCAGCAGCTTGGGGACTAACACAGATACGCAGTATTTT
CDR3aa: CASSLGTNTDTQYF

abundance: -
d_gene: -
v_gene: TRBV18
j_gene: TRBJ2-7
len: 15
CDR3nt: TGTGCCAGCTCATCCAACTACAGGTCGATAATACCCTCGTACTTC
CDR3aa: CASSSNYRSIIPSYF

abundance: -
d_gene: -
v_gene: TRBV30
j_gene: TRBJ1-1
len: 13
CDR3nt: TGTGCCTGGAGTCCAGATTTTAACACTGAAGCTTTCTTT
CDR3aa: CAWSPDFNTEAFF

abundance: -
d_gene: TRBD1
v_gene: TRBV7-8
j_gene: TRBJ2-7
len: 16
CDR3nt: TGTGCCAGCAGCTTCTCCCTCACAGGGGCAGACTACGAGCAGTACTTC
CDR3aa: CASSFSLTGADYEQYF

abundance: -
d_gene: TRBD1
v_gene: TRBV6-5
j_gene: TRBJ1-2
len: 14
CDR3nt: TGTGCCAGCAGGCCGTACCTGACAGGGGATGGCTACACCTTC
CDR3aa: CASRPYLTGDGYTF

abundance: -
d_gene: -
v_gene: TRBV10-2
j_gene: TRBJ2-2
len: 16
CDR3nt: TGCGCCAGCAGTGAGCGGGGACAATTGAACACCGGGGAGCTGTTTTTT
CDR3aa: CASSERGQLNTGELFF

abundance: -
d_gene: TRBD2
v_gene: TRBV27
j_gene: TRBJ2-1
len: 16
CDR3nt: TGTGCCAGCAGTCCGATAGCGGGACCCTCGTACAATGAGCAGTTCTTC
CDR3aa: CASSPIAGPSYNEQFF

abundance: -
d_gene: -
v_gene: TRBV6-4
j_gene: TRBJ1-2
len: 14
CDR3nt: TGTGCCAGCAGTGACGGGTCAGGGGCCTATGGCTACACCTTC
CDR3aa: CASSDGSGAYGYTF